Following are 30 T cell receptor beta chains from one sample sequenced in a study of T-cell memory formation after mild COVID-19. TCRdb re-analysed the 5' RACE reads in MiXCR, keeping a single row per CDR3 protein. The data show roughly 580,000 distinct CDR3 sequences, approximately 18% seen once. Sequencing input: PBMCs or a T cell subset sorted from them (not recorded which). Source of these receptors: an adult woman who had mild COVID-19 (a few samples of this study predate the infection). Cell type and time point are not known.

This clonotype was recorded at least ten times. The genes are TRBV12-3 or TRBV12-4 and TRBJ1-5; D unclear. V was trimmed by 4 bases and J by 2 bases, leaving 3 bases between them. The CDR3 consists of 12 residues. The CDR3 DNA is TGTGCCAGCAGTTCGCGCAATCAGCCCCAGCATTTT. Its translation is CASSSRNQPQHF.

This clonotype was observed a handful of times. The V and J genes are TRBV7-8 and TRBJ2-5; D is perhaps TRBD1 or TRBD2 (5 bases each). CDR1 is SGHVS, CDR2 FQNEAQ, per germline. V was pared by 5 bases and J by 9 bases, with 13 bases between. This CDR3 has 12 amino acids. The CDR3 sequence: CASSPEGRPQYF. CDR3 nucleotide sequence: TGTGCCAGCAGCCCTGAGGGGAGACCCCAGTACTTC.

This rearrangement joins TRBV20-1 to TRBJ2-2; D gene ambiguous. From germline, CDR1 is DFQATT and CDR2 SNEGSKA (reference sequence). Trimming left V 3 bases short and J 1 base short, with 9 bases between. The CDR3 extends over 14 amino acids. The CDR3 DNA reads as TGCAGTGCTAGGTGGTCTAGGAACACCGGGGAGCTGTTTTTT. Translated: CSARWSRNTGELFF.

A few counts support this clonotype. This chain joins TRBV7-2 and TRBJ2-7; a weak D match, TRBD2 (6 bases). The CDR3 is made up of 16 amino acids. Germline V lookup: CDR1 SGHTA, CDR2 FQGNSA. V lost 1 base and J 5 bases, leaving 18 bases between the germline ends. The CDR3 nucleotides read TGTGCCAGCAGCTTAGGCTGGGCTAGCGAGTGGGACGAGCAGTACTTC. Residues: CASSLGWASEWDEQYF.

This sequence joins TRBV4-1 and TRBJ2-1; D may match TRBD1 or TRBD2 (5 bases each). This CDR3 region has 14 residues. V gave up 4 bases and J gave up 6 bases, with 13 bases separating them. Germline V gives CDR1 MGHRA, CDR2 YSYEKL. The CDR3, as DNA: TGCGCCAGCAGCCGGAATGAGGGGTCCAATGAGCAGTTCTTC. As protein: CASSRNEGSNEQFF.

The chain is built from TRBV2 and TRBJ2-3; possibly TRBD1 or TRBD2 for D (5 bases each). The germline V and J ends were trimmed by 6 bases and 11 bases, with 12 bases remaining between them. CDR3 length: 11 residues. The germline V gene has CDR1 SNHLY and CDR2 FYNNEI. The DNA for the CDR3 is TGTGCCAGCAGCCCGATTGGGGGGCAGTATTTT. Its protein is CASSPIGGQYF.

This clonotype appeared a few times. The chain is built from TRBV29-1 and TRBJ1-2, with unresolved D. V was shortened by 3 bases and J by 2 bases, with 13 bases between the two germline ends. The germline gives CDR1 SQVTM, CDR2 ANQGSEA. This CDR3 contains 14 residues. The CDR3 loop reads CSVDGRPENYGYTF. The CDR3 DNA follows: TGCAGCGTTGACGGACGGCCGGAGAACTATGGCTACACCTTC.

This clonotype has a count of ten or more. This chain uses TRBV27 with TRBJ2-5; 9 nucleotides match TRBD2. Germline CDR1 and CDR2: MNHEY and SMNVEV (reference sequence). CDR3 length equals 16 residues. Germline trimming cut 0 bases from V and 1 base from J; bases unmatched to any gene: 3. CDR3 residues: CASSLSPAGGQETQYF. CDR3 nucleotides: TGTGCCAGCAGTTTATCACCAGCGGGGGGCCAAGAGACCCAGTACTTC.

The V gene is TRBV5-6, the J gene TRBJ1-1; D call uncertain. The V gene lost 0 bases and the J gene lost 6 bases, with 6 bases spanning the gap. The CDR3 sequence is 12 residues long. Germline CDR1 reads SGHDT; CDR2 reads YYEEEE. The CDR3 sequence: CASSLAFAEAFF. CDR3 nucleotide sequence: TGTGCCAGCAGCTTGGCTTTCGCTGAAGCTTTCTTT. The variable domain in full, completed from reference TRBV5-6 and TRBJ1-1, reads DAGVTQSPTHLIKTRGQQVTLRCSPKSGHDTVSWYQQALGQGPQFIFQYYEEEERQRGNFPDRFSGHQFPNYSSELNVNALLLGDSALYLCASSLAFAEAFFGQGTRLTVV.

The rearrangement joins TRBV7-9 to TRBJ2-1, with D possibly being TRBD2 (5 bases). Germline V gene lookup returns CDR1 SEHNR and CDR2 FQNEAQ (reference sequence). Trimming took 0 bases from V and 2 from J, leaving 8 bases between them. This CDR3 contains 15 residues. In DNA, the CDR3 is TGTGCCAGCAGCTTAGCGGGAGACGCCTACAATGAGCAGTTCTTC. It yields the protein CASSLAGDAYNEQFF.

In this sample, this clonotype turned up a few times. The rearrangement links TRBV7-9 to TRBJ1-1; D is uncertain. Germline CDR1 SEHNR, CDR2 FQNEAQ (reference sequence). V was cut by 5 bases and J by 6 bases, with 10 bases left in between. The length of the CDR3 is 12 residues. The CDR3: CASSNPKAEAFF. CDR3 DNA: TGTGCCAGCAGCAATCCGAAGGCTGAAGCTTTCTTT.

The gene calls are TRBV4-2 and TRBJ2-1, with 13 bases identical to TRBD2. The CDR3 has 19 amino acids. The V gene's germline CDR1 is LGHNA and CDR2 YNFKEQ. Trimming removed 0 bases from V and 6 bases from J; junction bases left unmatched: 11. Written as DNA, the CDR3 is TGTGCCAGCAGCCAAGACGCTCTCGGAACTAGCGGGAGGGCCAATGAGCAGTTCTTC. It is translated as CASSQDALGTSGRANEQFF.

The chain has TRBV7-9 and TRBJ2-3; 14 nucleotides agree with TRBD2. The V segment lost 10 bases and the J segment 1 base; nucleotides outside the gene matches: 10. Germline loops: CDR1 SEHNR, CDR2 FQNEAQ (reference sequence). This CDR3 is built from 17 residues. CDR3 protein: CANEVTSGGAGTDTQYF. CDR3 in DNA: TGTGCCAACGAAGTGACTAGCGGGGGGGCTGGCACAGATACGCAGTATTTT.

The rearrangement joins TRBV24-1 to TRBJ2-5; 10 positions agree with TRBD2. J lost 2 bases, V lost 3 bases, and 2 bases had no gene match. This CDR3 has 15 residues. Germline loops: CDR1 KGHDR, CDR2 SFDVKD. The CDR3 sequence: CATSDHSGGQETQYF. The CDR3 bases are TGTGCCACCAGTGATCATAGCGGGGGGCAAGAGACCCAGTACTTC.

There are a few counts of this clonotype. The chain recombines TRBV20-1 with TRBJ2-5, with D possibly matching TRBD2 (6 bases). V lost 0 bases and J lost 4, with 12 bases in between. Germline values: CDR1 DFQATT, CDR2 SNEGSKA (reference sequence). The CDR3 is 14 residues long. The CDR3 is CSARDRGSGETQYF. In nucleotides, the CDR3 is TGCAGTGCTAGAGATCGGGGTAGCGGAGAGACCCAGTACTTC.

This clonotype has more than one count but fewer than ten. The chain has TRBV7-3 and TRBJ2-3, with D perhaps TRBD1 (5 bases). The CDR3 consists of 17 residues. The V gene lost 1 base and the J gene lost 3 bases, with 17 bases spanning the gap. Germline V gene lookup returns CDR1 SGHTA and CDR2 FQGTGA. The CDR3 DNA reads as TGTGCCAGCAGCTTAAAGTTTGGAACAGGAACGACAGATACGCAGTATTTT. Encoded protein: CASSLKFGTGTTDTQYF. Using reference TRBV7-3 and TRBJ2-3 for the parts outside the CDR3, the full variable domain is GAGVSQTPSNKVTEKGKYVELRCDPISGHTALYWYRQSLGQGPEFLIYFQGTGAADDSGLPNDRFFAVRPEGSVSTLKIQRTERGDSAVYLCASSLKFGTGTTDTQYFGPGTRLTVL.

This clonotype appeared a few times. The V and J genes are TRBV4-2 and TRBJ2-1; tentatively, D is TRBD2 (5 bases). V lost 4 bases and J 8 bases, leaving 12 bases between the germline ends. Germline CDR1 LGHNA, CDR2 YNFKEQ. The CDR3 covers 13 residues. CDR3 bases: TGTGCCAGCAGCCCCCGACTAACCTATGAGCAGTTCTTC. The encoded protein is CASSPRLTYEQFF.

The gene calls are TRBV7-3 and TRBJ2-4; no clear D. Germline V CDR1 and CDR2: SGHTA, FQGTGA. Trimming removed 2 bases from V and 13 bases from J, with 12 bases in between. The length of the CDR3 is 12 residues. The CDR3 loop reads CASSLLEVVQYF. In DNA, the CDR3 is TGTGCCAGCAGCTTATTAGAGGTAGTCCAGTACTTC.

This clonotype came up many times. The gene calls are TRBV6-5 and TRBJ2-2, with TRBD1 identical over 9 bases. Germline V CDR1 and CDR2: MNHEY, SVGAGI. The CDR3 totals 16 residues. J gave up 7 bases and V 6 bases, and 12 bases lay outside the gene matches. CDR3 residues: CASRLLYRGRNGELFF. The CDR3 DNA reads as TGTGCCAGCAGACTACTCTACAGGGGGCGAAACGGGGAGCTGTTTTTT.

The CDR3, as DNA: TGTGCCAGCAGCCAAGAGGTGTCGTCCTACGAGCAGTACTTC. Its protein product is CASSQEVSSYEQYF. This rearrangement joins TRBV4-2 to TRBJ2-7; D gene uncertain. The V gene's germline CDR1 is LGHNA and CDR2 YNFKEQ. Between the trimmed V and J ends, which lost 0 bases and 1 base, there was a span of 7 bases. This CDR3 has 14 residues.

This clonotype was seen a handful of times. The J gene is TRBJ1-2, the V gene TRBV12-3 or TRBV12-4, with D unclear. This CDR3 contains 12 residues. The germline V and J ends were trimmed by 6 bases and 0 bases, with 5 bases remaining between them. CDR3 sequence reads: CASSGTNYGYTF. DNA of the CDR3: TGTGCCAGCAGCGGGACTAACTATGGCTACACCTTC.

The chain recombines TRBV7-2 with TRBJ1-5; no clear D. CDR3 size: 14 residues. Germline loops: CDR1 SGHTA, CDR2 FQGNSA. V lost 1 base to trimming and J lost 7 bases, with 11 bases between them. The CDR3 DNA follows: TGTGCCAGCAGCTTAGGAGGGTTAGTACAGCCCCAGCATTTT. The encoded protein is CASSLGGLVQPQHF.

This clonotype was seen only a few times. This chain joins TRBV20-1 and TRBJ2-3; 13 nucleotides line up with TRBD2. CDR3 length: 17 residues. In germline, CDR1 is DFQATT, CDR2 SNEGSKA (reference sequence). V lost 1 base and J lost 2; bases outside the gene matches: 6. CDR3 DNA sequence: TGCAGTGCTAGAGGTTGGACTAGCGGGGGCCACACAGATACGCAGTATTTT. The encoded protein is CSARGWTSGGHTDTQYF.

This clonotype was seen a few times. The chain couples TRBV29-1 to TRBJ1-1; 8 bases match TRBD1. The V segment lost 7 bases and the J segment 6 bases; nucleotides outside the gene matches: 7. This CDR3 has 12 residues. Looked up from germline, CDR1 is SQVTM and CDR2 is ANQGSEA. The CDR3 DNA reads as TGCAGCGCCGGACAGGGAGGCGCTGAAGCTTTCTTT. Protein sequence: CSAGQGGAEAFF.

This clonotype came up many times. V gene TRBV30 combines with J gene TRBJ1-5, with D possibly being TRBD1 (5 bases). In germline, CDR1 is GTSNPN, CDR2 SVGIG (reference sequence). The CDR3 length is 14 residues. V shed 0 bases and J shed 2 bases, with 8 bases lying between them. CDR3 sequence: CAWSVKGGNQPQHF. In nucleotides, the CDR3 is TGTGCCTGGAGTGTAAAAGGGGGCAATCAGCCCCAGCATTTT.

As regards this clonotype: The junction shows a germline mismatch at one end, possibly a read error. The CDR3 DNA is TGTGCCAGAAGCCAACGACAGAACACCGGGGAGCTGTTTTTT. Its translation is CARSQRQNTGELFF. The rearrangement links TRBV3-1 to TRBJ2-2; D gene ambiguous. The CDR3 length is 14 residues. Germline V gene sequence: CDR1 LGHDT, CDR2 YNNKEL (reference sequence).

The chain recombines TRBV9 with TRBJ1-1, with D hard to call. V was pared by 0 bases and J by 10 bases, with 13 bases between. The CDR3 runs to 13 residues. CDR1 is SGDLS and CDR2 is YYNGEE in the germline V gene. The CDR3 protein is CASSVVGDSPAFF. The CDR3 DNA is TGTGCCAGCAGCGTAGTTGGGGATTCTCCAGCTTTCTTT.

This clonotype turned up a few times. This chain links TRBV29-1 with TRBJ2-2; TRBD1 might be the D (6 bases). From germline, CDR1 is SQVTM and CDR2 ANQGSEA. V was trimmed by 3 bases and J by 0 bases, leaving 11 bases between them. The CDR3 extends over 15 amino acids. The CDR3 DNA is TGCAGCGTTGAGGTTGGACAGACGAACACCGGGGAGCTGTTTTTT. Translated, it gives CSVEVGQTNTGELFF.

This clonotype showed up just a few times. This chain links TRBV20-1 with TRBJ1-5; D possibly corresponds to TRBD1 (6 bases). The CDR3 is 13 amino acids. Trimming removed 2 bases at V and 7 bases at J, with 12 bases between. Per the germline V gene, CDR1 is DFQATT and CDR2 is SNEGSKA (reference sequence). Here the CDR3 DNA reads TGCAGTGCTAGAAGCAGGGGACAACAGCCCCAGCATTTT. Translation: CSARSRGQQPQHF.

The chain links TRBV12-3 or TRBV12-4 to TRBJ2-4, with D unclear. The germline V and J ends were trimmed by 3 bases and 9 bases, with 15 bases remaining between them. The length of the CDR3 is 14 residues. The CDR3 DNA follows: TGTGCCAGCAGTTTCATCCGGGCTCAGCCCATTCAGTACTTC. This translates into CASSFIRAQPIQYF.